This TCR beta chain was obtained from a study of shared clonotypes between healthy human individuals. Study observations and caveats: Memory subsets had estimated richness that was generally smaller than that of naive subsets. Investigators collected only blood, and repertoires in tissues likely differ. Relative to their counterparts shared across all four donors, non-shared clonotypes exhibited diminished generation probabilities.

Naive CD8 cells were CD45RO-negative, positively selected for CCR7, excluding terminally differentiated effector memory CD45RA+ cells. A word on this clone: What it binds is not known.

J gave up 8 bases and V 0 bases, and 7 bases lay outside the gene matches. Germline V gene data show CDR1 as GTSNPN and CDR2 as SVGIG (reference sequence). The CDR3 loop spans 14 amino acids. Per the original data handling: Owing to the provision of junction-only sequences devoid of quality scores by immunoSEQ, filtering differed. The method was immunoSEQ multiplex PCR; TCRdb's version includes in-frame clones alone and lacks a portion of them. That table gives V, J and clone size, and the DNA gave D and trimming. Of millions of clones listed, 85% to 95% are singletons. The sequence was collected from a man aged 18 to 29 in good health. The sample was naive CD8+ T cells sorted from blood. V gene TRBV30 combines with J gene TRBJ2-1, with 7 bases fitting TRBD2. The CDR3 sequence is CAWSVMGGPDEQFF. The DNA of the CDR3 is TGTGCCTGGAGTGTTATGGGAGGGCCTGATGAGCAGTTCTTC.